Listed below are T cell receptor beta chains from one sample, sequenced in a study of blood T cell repertoires in COVID-19. Assay: immunoSEQ multiplex PCR; the TCRdb copy retains only in-frame clones and omits some. The sample holds approximately 250,000 clones, approximately 86% seen once. Sequencing used peripheral blood. The receptors derive from a man aged 40-55 years with active or convalescent COVID-19. The CDR3 runs from the conserved cysteine through the conserved F or W. Fields, in order: clone size, J gene, V gene, D gene, CDR3 protein, CDR3 DNA. A D gene is named only where the DNA matches it firmly. Where a row states a size, it is once, few, many or the class of an expanded clone; other rows omit it.

many	TRBJ2-7	TRBV7-9	.	CASSSEKAVYEQYF	TGTGCCAGCAGCTCTGAAAAAGCGGTCTACGAGCAGTACTTC
few	TRBJ1-2	TRBV28	TRBD1	CAVVRQGRFDGYTF	TGTGCCGTGGTCCGACAGGGTCGATTTGATGGCTACACCTTC
.	TRBJ2-2	TRBV7-8	.	CASSSRTDNTGELFF	TGTGCCAGCAGCTCTCGGACAGATAACACCGGGGAGCTGTTTTTT
.	TRBJ2-1	TRBV27	TRBD2	CASSLSPLAGVNYNEQFF	TGTGCCAGCAGTTTATCACCCCTAGCGGGAGTCAACTACAATGAGCAGTTCTTC
.	TRBJ1-1	TRBV5-1	TRBD1	CASTFRGENTEAFF	TGCGCCAGCACCTTCAGGGGGGAGAACACTGAAGCTTTCTTT
.	TRBJ2-3	TRBV5-1	.	CASSGTGTDTQYF	TGCGCCAGCAGCGGTACAGGGACAGATACGCAGTATTTT
.	TRBJ1-5	TRBV5-1	TRBD1	CASSLGDSSNQPQHF	TGCGCCAGCAGCTTGGGGGACAGTAGCAATCAGCCCCAGCATTTT
.	TRBJ2-7	TRBV2	.	CASSEAQGKQYF	TGTGCCAGCAGTGAAGCGCAGGGTAAGCAGTACTTC
.	TRBJ1-6	TRBV10-3	TRBD1	CAIRLSDRENSPLHF	TGTGCCATCAGACTTTCGGACAGGGAAAATTCACCCCTCCACTTT
once	TRBJ2-5	TRBV7-3	.	CASSPDLGRTQYF	TGTGCCAGCAGCCCGGACCTCGGGAGGACCCAGTACTTC
once	TRBJ1-3	TRBV5-4	.	CASSSRRGDGNTIYF	TGTGCCAGCAGCTCCCGCCGGGGTGACGGAAACACCATATATTTT
.	TRBJ1-2	TRBV9	.	CASSVGGDYGYTF	TGTGCCAGCAGCGTTGGCGGAGACTATGGCTACACCTTC
.	TRBJ2-1	TRBV28	.	CASSLRGGYNEQFF	TGTGCCAGCAGTTTGAGGGGGGGCTACAATGAGCAGTTCTTC
.	TRBJ1-4	TRBV19	TRBD1	CASSTEGTGGEKLFF	TGTGCCAGTAGTACTGAGGGGACAGGGGGCGAAAAACTGTTTTTT
.	TRBJ2-1	TRBV5-1	TRBD2	CASSLGVAGGGEQFF	TGCGCCAGCAGCTTGGGTGTAGCGGGAGGGGGAGAGCAGTTCTTC
.	TRBJ1-2	TRBV27	.	CASSLSGRADGYTF	TGTGCCAGCAGTTTATCGGGCAGGGCGGATGGCTACACCTTC
.	TRBJ1-1	TRBV27	TRBD1	CASSLYGTGTEAFF	TGTGCCAGCAGTTTATACGGGACAGGGACTGAAGCTTTCTTT
.	TRBJ2-7	TRBV30	TRBD1	CAWSQKGRGSYEQYF	TGTGCCTGGAGCCAAAAGGGCAGGGGGAGCTACGAGCAGTACTTC
.	TRBJ2-2	TRBV7-9	.	CASSLAHGGTGELFF	TGTGCCAGCAGCTTAGCCCACGGAGGCACCGGGGAGCTGTTTTTT
.	TRBJ2-5	TRBV24-1	.	CATSDLDSETQYF	TGTGCCACCAGTGATCTCGACAGTGAGACCCAGTACTTC
few	TRBJ1-3	TRBV19	.	CASRNRAGNTIYF	TGTGCCAGTAGGAACAGGGCTGGAAACACCATATATTTT
.	TRBJ2-3	TRBV30	TRBD2	CACLLPLLAEGTDTQYF	TGTGCCTGCCTACTCCCCTTACTAGCGGAAGGGACAGATACGCAGTATTTT
.	TRBJ2-7	TRBV27	.	CASSLWGVSGAIDEQYF	TGTGCCAGCAGTTTATGGGGCGTCTCAGGGGCTATCGACGAGCAGTACTTC
.	TRBJ1-4	TRBV9	.	CASSASGTTNEKLFF	TGTGCCAGCAGCGCATCAGGGACAACTAATGAAAAACTGTTTTTT
.	TRBJ1-1	TRBV6-5	.	CASSYFRGTEAFF	TGTGCCAGCAGTTACTTCCGAGGCACTGAAGCTTTCTTT
.	TRBJ2-6	TRBV19	.	CASSIGRPGGANVLTF	TGTGCCAGTAGTATTGGAAGACCGGGGGGGGCCAACGTCCTGACTTTC
once	TRBJ1-5	TRBV7-2	.	CASSLVLLGHSNQPQHF	TGTGCCAGCAGCTTAGTCCTCTTGGGACACAGCAATCAGCCCCAGCATTTT
.	TRBJ2-1	TRBV18	TRBD2	CASLTSGDGEQFF	TGTGCCAGCCTGACTAGCGGGGACGGTGAGCAGTTCTTC
.	TRBJ1-4	TRBV5-1	.	CASSLYGSGAATNEKLFF	TGCGCCAGCAGCTTGTATGGCAGTGGGGCGGCAACTAATGAAAAACTGTTTTTT
.	TRBJ1-2	TRBV12-3/TRBV12-4	TRBD1	CASSTGGEDGYTF	TGTGCCAGCAGTACAGGGGGGGAGGACGGCTACACCTTC
.	TRBJ1-5	TRBV28	.	CASSLTGRESSNQPQHF	TGTGCCAGCAGTCTCACTGGGAGGGAAAGTAGCAATCAGCCCCAGCATTTT
.	TRBJ2-6	TRBV29-1	.	CSVGVDSGANVLTF	TGCAGCGTCGGTGTTGACTCTGGGGCCAACGTCCTGACTTTC
.	TRBJ1-5	TRBV19	.	CASSQAGEMNQPQHF	TGTGCCAGTAGTCAGGCAGGGGAGATGAATCAGCCCCAGCATTTT
.	TRBJ1-2	TRBV10-2	TRBD1	CASSGSGGNGYTF	TGCGCCAGCAGTGGGTCAGGGGGTAATGGCTACACCTTC
.	TRBJ1-1	TRBV11-2	TRBD1	CASRRTGSTEAFF	TGTGCCAGCAGACGGACAGGAAGCACTGAAGCTTTCTTT
.	TRBJ2-7	TRBV11-3	.	CASSLGYGSYEQYF	TGTGCCAGCAGCTTAGGTTACGGTTCCTACGAGCAGTACTTC
.	TRBJ2-1	TRBV27	.	CASSVFGGAYNEQFF	TGTGCCAGCAGCGTCTTTGGGGGGGCTTACAATGAGCAGTTCTTC
.	TRBJ1-3	TRBV7-9	.	CASHRESGNTIYF	TGTGCCTCCCACAGGGAGTCTGGAAACACCATATATTTT
.	TRBJ2-7	TRBV27	TRBD2	CASSWGGSEQYF	TGTGCCAGCAGCTGGGGGGGTTCCGAGCAGTACTTC
.	TRBJ2-3	TRBV5-1	.	CASSVADTQYF	TGCGCCAGCAGCGTGGCTGATACGCAGTATTTT
.	TRBJ2-2	TRBV24-1	.	CATSDHNTGELFF	TGTGCCACCAGTGATCATAACACCGGGGAGCTGTTTTTT
.	TRBJ1-2	TRBV30	TRBD1	CAWGRDRGSIARGYTF	TGTGCCTGGGGCCGGGACAGGGGTTCTATTGCGAGGGGCTACACCTTC
.	TRBJ1-4	TRBV7-3	.	CASSLNSGLFF	TGTGCCAGCAGCCTTAACAGCGGACTGTTTTTT
few	TRBJ1-6	TRBV11-2	TRBD1	CASSLEDRGRRDSPLHF	TGTGCCAGCAGCTTAGAGGACAGGGGGCGCCGGGATTCACCCCTCCACTTT
.	TRBJ2-3	TRBV24-1	TRBD2	CATASSAGVRDTQYF	TGTGCCACCGCCTCCTCCGCGGGGGTCAGGGATACGCAGTATTTT
.	TRBJ2-7	TRBV19	TRBD1	CASSPGTGSYEQYF	TGTGCCAGTAGTCCCGGGACAGGGTCTTACGAGCAGTACTTC
.	TRBJ2-3	TRBV7-7	TRBD2	CASSLGTSGRGTQYF	TGTGCTAGCAGCTTAGGGACTAGCGGGAGAGGTACGCAGTATTTT
.	TRBJ1-1	TRBV27	TRBD1	CASSSHLGTGETEAFF	TGTGCCAGCAGTTCTCACCTCGGGACAGGGGAGACTGAAGCTTTCTTT
.	TRBJ1-1	TRBV25-1	TRBD1	CASSDQDRLNTEAFF	TGTGCCAGCAGTGACCAGGACAGGCTCAACACTGAAGCTTTCTTT
.	TRBJ1-6	TRBV18	TRBD1	CASSRDRGHRSSYNSPLHF	TGTGCCAGCTCACGGGACAGGGGGCATAGAAGCTCCTATAATTCACCCCTCCACTTT
.	TRBJ1-5	TRBV2	TRBD1	CASGTGTNQPQHF	TGTGCCAGCGGGACAGGGACGAACCAGCCCCAGCATTTT
.	TRBJ2-7	TRBV11-2	.	CASSPEAQSSYEQYF	TGTGCCAGCAGCCCAGAGGCGCAAAGCTCCTACGAGCAGTACTTC